This TCR beta chain was observed in a study of T-cell memory formation after mild COVID-19. One entry per CDR3 protein results from TCRdb running MiXCR on the 5' RACE reads. Altogether tens of thousands of distinct CDR3 sequences are present, about 12% being singletons, with the ten largest covering roughly a quarter. Germline-derived CDR1 and CDR2 are LGHDT and YNNKEL (reference sequence). V lost 0 bases and J 3 bases, leaving 6 bases between the germline ends. The CDR3 contains 14 residues. Study findings and constraints: Researchers report contracting CD4+ clones mostly in CM and EM, with CD8+ clones in EMRA. Later expanders leaned toward CD4+, whereas clones contracting from day 15 to 85 were balanced CD4/CD8.

As regards this clonotype: Antigen: not known.

The specimen sequenced was PBMCs or a T cell subset sorted from them (not recorded which). The chain links TRBV3-1 to TRBJ1-5; D unclear. This sequence originates from an adult woman who had mild COVID-19 (a few samples of this study predate the infection). Cell type and time point are not known. The CDR3 loop reads CASSQEGNNQPQHF. The DNA of the CDR3 is TGTGCCAGCAGCCAAGAAGGTAACAATCAGCCCCAGCATTTT.